Listed here are 17 T cell receptor beta chains from one sample, sequenced in a study of blood T cell repertoires in COVID-19. TCRdb keeps only in-frame clones here, not all; method: immunoSEQ multiplex PCR. The sample has 250,000 to 350,000 clones, about nine tenths seen once. The sequencing sample was made of peripheral blood. The origin of the receptors is a woman in her twenties or thirties with COVID-19, enrolled during active disease.

The gene calls are TRBV3-1 (or the pseudogene TRBV3-2) and TRBJ2-1, with 9 bases fitting TRBD2. The CDR3 runs 15 residues. CDR1 is LGHDT, CDR2 YNNKEL, per germline (reference sequence). V lost 1 base to trimming and J lost 7 bases; unmatched junction nucleotides: 5. The DNA of the CDR3 is TGTGCCAGCAGCCAAGGAGGTAGCGGGAGAAATGAGCAGTTCTTC. Translated, it gives CASSQGGSGRNEQFF.

This rearrangement joins TRBV7-2 to TRBJ2-4; D remains unclear. CDR3 length: 12 residues. From germline, CDR1 is SGHTA and CDR2 FQGNSA. V was trimmed by 5 bases and J by 5 bases, leaving 7 bases between them. CDR3 sequence reads: CASSRHQNIQYF. The CDR3 bases are TGTGCCAGCAGCAGACACCAAAACATTCAGTACTTC.

The rearrangement uses TRBV11-2 and TRBJ2-7, with D maybe TRBD1 (6 bases). The V end lost 3 bases, the J end lost 0 bases, and 15 bases lay between the germline ends. Germline V gene sequence: CDR1 SGHAT, CDR2 FQNNGV. This CDR3 spans 16 amino acids. The CDR3 reads CASSFTQGQSSYEQYF. Here the CDR3 DNA reads TGTGCCAGCAGCTTCACACAGGGCCAGAGCTCCTACGAGCAGTACTTC.

V usage is TRBV2 and J usage is TRBJ2-5; D is possibly TRBD2 (6 bases). V gave up 7 bases and J gave up 4 bases, with 16 bases separating them. The CDR3 runs 14 residues. Germline V gene sequence: CDR1 SNHLY, CDR2 FYNNEI. The CDR3, as DNA: TGTGCCAGCATCAACCGGAGGGCCTCAGAGACCCAGTACTTC. It encodes CASINRRASETQYF.

This chain uses TRBV7-6 with TRBJ1-1; no clear D. The CDR3 has 15 residues. The germline CDR1 and CDR2 sequences are SGHVS and FNYEAQ. Trimming pared 4 bases from V and 1 base from J, leaving 13 bases between. CDR3 DNA: TGTGCCAGCAGCTATCCCCCTCGGGGGAACACTGAAGCTTTCTTT. Translation gives CASSYPPRGNTEAFF.

The J gene is TRBJ2-3, the V gene TRBV28, with D perhaps matching TRBD1 (6 bases). Looked up from germline, CDR1 is MDHEN and CDR2 is SYDVKM. Trimming cost V 4 bases and J 1 base, with 15 bases left between them. CDR3 length: 16 residues. CDR3 residues: CASSSGQLFGTDTQYF. The CDR3 DNA follows: TGTGCCAGCAGTTCTGGACAGCTATTCGGCACAGATACGCAGTATTTT.

This clone was detected a few times. This chain links TRBV11-2 with TRBJ2-1, with 10 bases aligning to TRBD2. The CDR3 runs to 18 residues. Germline values: CDR1 SGHAT, CDR2 FQNNGV. Germline trimming cut 4 bases from V and 0 bases from J; bases unmatched to any gene: 9. The CDR3 loop reads CASSSTFLAGGSYNEQFF. For the CDR3, the DNA is TGTGCCAGCAGCTCGACCTTCTTAGCGGGAGGCTCCTACAATGAGCAGTTCTTC.

The CDR3 here is CASSAPGQGWRETQYF. CDR3 DNA sequence: TGTGCCAGCAGTGCACCGGGACAGGGGTGGCGGGAGACCCAGTACTTC. This rearrangement joins TRBV28 to TRBJ2-5; 10 nucleotides agree with TRBD1. The junction had 11 bases not matched to a gene; V was cut back by 5 bases and J by 5 bases. The CDR3 spans 16 residues. Looked up from germline, CDR1 is MDHEN and CDR2 is SYDVKM.

The chain links TRBV27 to TRBJ2-1, with 8 nucleotides matching TRBD1. CDR1 is MNHEY, CDR2 SMNVEV, per germline (reference sequence). Trimming took 3 bases from V and 5 from J; bases not matched to a gene: 6. CDR3 length equals 15 residues. The CDR3 loop reads CASSFRDRSHNEQFF. The DNA for the CDR3 is TGTGCCAGCAGTTTCCGGGACAGGTCCCACAATGAGCAGTTCTTC.

This chain links TRBV28 with TRBJ1-6, with TRBD1 matching 7 bases. The CDR3 has 15 amino acids. Germline CDR1 and CDR2: MDHEN and SYDVKM. Trimming took 6 bases from V and 9 from J; bases not matched to a gene: 11. The CDR3 reads CASRGRQGRGSPLHF. As DNA, the CDR3 is TGTGCCAGCAGGGGGCGACAGGGACGGGGTTCACCCCTCCACTTT.

The chain combines TRBV29-1 with TRBJ1-1, with TRBD1 matching over 10 bases. V was pared by 6 bases and J by 4 bases, with 5 bases of the junction left unmatched. There are 13 residues in the CDR3. The germline CDR1 and CDR2 sequences are SQVTM and ANQGSEA. In nucleotides, the CDR3 is TGCAGCGTCCGACAGGGGGCTGTCACTGAAGCTTTCTTT. It specifies CSVRQGAVTEAFF.

The chain joins TRBV10-3 to TRBJ1-2; 8 bases align to TRBD1. Germline V gene sequence: CDR1 ENHRY, CDR2 SYGVKD. The CDR3 runs 14 residues. Trimming at V came to 0 bases and at J to 3 bases, leaving 0 bases not matched to a gene. As DNA, the CDR3 is TGTGCCATCAGTGAGTCGGACAGGGACTATGGCTACACCTTC. Translated, it gives CAISESDRDYGYTF.

The rearrangement joins TRBV14 to TRBJ2-1; D is unclear. CDR1 is SGHDN and CDR2 is FVKESK in the germline V gene. V lost 7 bases to trimming and J lost 11 bases, with 18 bases between them. This CDR3 region has 13 residues. The CDR3 loop reads CASNHGEANKQFF. The CDR3 nucleotides are TGTGCCAGCAACCATGGAGAGGCTAATAAGCAGTTCTTC.

This sequence joins TRBV7-2 and TRBJ2-7, with D possibly being TRBD1 (6 bases). CDR1 and CDR2 (germline): SGHTA, FQGNSA. The V end was cut by 5 bases, the J end by 3 bases, with 14 bases between. The CDR3 runs to 14 residues. CDR3 sequence: CASSEQGVSYEQYF. Written as DNA, the CDR3 is TGTGCCAGCAGCGAACAGGGAGTTAGCTACGAGCAGTACTTC.

The rearrangement links TRBV28 to TRBJ1-5, with D uncertain. Trimming took off 7 bases at V and 6 bases at J, with 16 bases between the two ends. This CDR3 has 14 amino acids. Germline-derived CDR1 and CDR2 are MDHEN and SYDVKM. The CDR3 region is CASIPATGIQPQHF. The CDR3 nucleotides read TGTGCCAGCATCCCCGCAACGGGAATTCAGCCCCAGCATTTT.

The CDR3 DNA follows: TGTGCCAGCAGTGGGGCCCCGGACAGGCTTCAGCCCCAGCATTTT. Translating it yields CASSGAPDRLQPQHF. The chain combines TRBV2 with TRBJ1-5; TRBD1 matches at 7 bases. Germline CDR1 is SNHLY and CDR2 is FYNNEI. The CDR3 loop spans 15 amino acids. V was pared by 4 bases and J by 6 bases, with 9 bases of the junction left unmatched.

This chain uses TRBV29-1 with TRBJ1-2, with D possibly TRBD1 on 6 matching bases. The CDR3 has 10 amino acids. CDR1 and CDR2 (germline): SQVTM, ANQGSEA. Trimming took off 6 bases at V and 6 bases at J, with 8 bases between the two ends. The chain's CDR3 is CSVGGNGYTF. In DNA form, the CDR3 reads TGCAGCGTAGGGGGAAATGGCTACACCTTC. The whole variable domain, filled in from reference TRBV29-1 and TRBJ1-2, reads SAVISQKPSRDICQRGTSLTIQCQVDSQVTMMFWYRQQPGQSLTLIATANQGSEATYESGFVIDKFPISRPNLTFSTLTVSNMSPEDSSIYLCSVGGNGYTFGSGTRLTVV.